Given below is one T cell receptor (beta chain) in context. A read error may explain this, as a much larger clone is one base away. The CDR3 consists of 14 residues. The germline V gene has CDR1 SQVTM and CDR2 ANQGSEA. V gave up 3 bases and J gave up 6 bases, with 17 bases separating them. Each cell subset's genomic DNA was divided evenly among several immunoSEQ plates. About 30,000 T cell genomes, or about 0.2 ug DNA, went into the sorted-subset replicate PCRs. TCRdb keeps only in-frame clones here, not all; method: immunoSEQ multiplex PCR. The sample contains roughly 1,100,000 clones, approximately 68% of which appear only once. This record belongs to a study of shared clonotypes between healthy human individuals.

The chain combines TRBV29-1 with TRBJ1-2; no clear D gene. The sequence came from a young man in good health. Sequenced input: memory CD4+ T cells sorted from blood. Subset noted: CD45RA-negative fraction. CDR3: CSVDLGGLTNGYTF. The CDR3 coding sequence is TGCAGCGTTGATCTGGGCGGTCTCACAAATGGCTACACCTTC.